This is a list of T cell receptor beta chains from one sample in a study of PD-1 blockade in classical Hodgkin lymphoma. Clones were sequenced by immunoSEQ multiplex PCR, and TCRdb holds only the in-frame ones, with some missing. The data hold tens of thousands of clones, with roughly 91% observed a single time. The sample consisted of peripheral blood mononuclear cells (PBMCs). Source of these receptors: a human donor with classical Hodgkin lymphoma. Each CDR3 is given with its conserved first and last residue. The order of the fields is D gene, clone size, V gene, J gene, CDR3 protein, CDR3 DNA. A D gene is named only where the DNA matches it firmly. A row's size may be missing; if present it is once, few, many or a size class.

>-|-|TRBV5-6|TRBJ2-1
CASSSIQGSSYNEQFF
TGTGCCAGCAGCTCTATTCAGGGGAGCTCCTACAATGAGCAGTTCTTC
>TRBD1|-|TRBV11-3|TRBJ1-2
CASSLAWSGGDYGYTF
TGTGCCAGCAGCTTAGCGTGGTCAGGGGGCGACTATGGCTACACCTTC
>-|-|TRBV20-1|TRBJ1-1
CSAIRVTEAFF
TGCAGTGCTATTAGAGTCACTGAAGCTTTCTTT
>TRBD1|medium-sized|TRBV7-9|TRBJ1-1
CASSLASTGAEAFF
TGTGCCAGCAGCTTAGCGTCGACAGGGGCTGAAGCTTTCTTT
>-|-|TRBV9|TRBJ1-2
CASSPSPGLSYGYTF
TGTGCCAGCAGCCCCTCCCCGGGACTGAGTTATGGCTACACCTTC
>TRBD2|-|TRBV5-1|TRBJ2-3
CASSLGTGRGDTQYF
TGCGCCAGCAGCTTGGGTACCGGGAGGGGAGATACGCAGTATTTT
>TRBD2|-|TRBV11-3|TRBJ2-1
CASSFGLAGNNEQFF
TGTGCCAGCAGCTTTGGACTAGCGGGGAACAATGAGCAGTTCTTC
>TRBD1|few|TRBV6-1|TRBJ1-5
CASSEGTGGSQPQHF
TGTGCCAGCAGTGAAGGAACAGGGGGCAGTCAGCCCCAGCATTTT
>-|-|TRBV9|TRBJ2-1
CASSVGRGNEQFF
TGTGCCAGCAGCGTAGGCAGGGGAAATGAGCAGTTCTTC
>-|-|TRBV18|TRBJ1-5
CASSLRDAAGNQPQHF
TGTGCCAGCTCACTGAGGGACGCGGCGGGCAATCAGCCCCAGCATTTT
>-|-|TRBV5-1|TRBJ1-1
CASSDGQPNTEAFF
TGCGCCAGCAGCGACGGACAGCCGAACACTGAAGCTTTCTTT
>-|few|TRBV18|TRBJ2-2
CASSPNSVENTGELFF
TGTGCCAGCTCACCAAATTCAGTTGAGAACACCGGGGAGCTGTTTTTT
>-|-|TRBV6-5|TRBJ1-2
CASSPPGGVYGYTF
TGTGCCAGCAGTCCACCGGGGGGCGTCTATGGCTACACCTTC
>TRBD2|few|TRBV25-1|TRBJ2-7
CASRLAGAREQYF
TGTGCCAGCAGACTAGCGGGAGCTCGGGAGCAGTACTTC
>-|few|TRBV10-2|TRBJ1-4
CASSEGLLWEKLFF
TGCGCCAGCAGTGAGGGGTTGTTATGGGAAAAACTGTTTTTT
>TRBD1|-|TRBV6-5|TRBJ1-3
CASTEGAQGNTIYF
TGTGCCAGCACAGAGGGGGCGCAGGGAAACACCATATATTTT
>TRBD1|-|TRBV10-3|TRBJ2-7
CAISELGQGYEQYF
TGTGCCATCAGTGAGCTGGGACAGGGTTACGAGCAGTACTTC
>-|-|TRBV6-1|TRBJ1-1
CASSFASRAFF
TGTGCCAGCAGTTTTGCTTCGAGGGCTTTCTTT
>TRBD2|-|TRBV6-5|TRBJ2-2
CASSYYLAEGTGELFF
TGTGCCAGCAGTTACTACCTAGCGGAAGGAACCGGGGAGCTGTTTTTT
>-|once|TRBV5-6|TRBJ1-1
CASSPVGVNTEAFF
TGTGCCAGCAGTCCGGTGGGGGTGAACACTGAAGCTTTCTTT
>-|-|TRBV11-2|TRBJ2-7
CASSRTPMGDEQYF
TGTGCCAGCAGCCGGACACCGATGGGGGACGAGCAGTACTTC
>TRBD1|once|TRBV18|TRBJ1-1
CASSPTPNTGEGGEAFF
TGTGCCAGCTCACCAACCCCCAATACAGGGGAGGGCGGTGAAGCTTTCTTT
>-|-|TRBV7-6|TRBJ2-7
CASSFKGLRARYYEQYF
TGTGCCAGCAGCTTTAAGGGCCTCAGGGCGAGATACTACGAGCAGTACTTC
>-|-|TRBV2|TRBJ1-6
CASSEAGGNNSPLHF
TGTGCCAGCAGTGAAGCGGGAGGTAACAATTCACCCCTCCACTTT
>TRBD1|-|TRBV6-5|TRBJ2-2
CASSYGDRGAGELFF
TGTGCCAGCAGTTACGGGGACAGGGGCGCCGGGGAGCTGTTTTTT
>-|-|TRBV28|TRBJ2-7
CASSLRVAGRIEQYF
TGTGCCAGCAGTTTGAGGGTTGCCGGCCGAATCGAGCAGTACTTC
>TRBD1|-|TRBV11-2|TRBJ1-6
CASSLEGQGTALHF
TGTGCCAGCAGCTTAGAAGGACAGGGTACAGCCCTCCACTTT